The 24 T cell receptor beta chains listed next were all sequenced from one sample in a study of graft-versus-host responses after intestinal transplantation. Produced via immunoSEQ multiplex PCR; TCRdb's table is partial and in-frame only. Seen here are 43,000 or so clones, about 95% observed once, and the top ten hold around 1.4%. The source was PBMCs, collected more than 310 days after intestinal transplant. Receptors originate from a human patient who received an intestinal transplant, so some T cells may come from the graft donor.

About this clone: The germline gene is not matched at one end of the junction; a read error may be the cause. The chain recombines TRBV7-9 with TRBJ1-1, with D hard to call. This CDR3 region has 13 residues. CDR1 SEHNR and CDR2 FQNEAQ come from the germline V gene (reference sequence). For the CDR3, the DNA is TGTGCCAGCAGTCTAAATATGAACACTGGAGCTTTCTTT. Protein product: CASSLNMNTGAFF.

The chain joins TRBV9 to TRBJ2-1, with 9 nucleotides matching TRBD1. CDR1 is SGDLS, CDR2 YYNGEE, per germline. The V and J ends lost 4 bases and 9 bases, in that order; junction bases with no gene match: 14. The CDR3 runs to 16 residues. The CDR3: CASSSQGQGASGEQFF. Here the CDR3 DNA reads TGTGCCAGCAGCTCCCAGGGACAGGGTGCCTCGGGTGAGCAGTTCTTC.

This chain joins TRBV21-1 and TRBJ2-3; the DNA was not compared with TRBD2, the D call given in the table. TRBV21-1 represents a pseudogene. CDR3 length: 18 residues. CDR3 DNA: TGTGCCAGCAGCACCCTACCCACTAGCGGGGTTTACACAGATACGCAGTATTTT. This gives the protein CASSTLPTSGVYTDTQYF.

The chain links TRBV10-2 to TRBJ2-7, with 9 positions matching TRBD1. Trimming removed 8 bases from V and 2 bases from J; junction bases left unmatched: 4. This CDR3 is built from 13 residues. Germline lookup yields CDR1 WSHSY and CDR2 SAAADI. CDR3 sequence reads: CASLRQGAYEQYF. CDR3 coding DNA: TGCGCCAGCCTTAGACAGGGGGCCTACGAGCAGTACTTC.

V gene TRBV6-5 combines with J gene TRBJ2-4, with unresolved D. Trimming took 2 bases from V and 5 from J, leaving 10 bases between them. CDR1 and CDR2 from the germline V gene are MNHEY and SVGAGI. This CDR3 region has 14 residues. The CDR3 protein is CASSYTSRENIQYF. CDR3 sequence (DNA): TGTGCCAGCAGTTACACGTCTCGGGAAAACATTCAGTACTTC.

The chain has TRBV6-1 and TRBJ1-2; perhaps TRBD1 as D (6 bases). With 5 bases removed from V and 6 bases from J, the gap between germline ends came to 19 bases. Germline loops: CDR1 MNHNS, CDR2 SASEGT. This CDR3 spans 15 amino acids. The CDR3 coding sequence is TGTGCCAGCAGTCTACGCTCACAGGGTGTCCATGGCTACACCTTC. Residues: CASSLRSQGVHGYTF.

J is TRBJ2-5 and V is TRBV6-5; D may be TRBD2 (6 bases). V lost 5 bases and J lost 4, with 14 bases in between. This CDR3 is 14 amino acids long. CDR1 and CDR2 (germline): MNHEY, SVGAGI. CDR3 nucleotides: TGTGCCAGCAGTGAAGGGGCTAGCGCAGAGACCCAGTACTTC. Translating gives CASSEGASAETQYF.

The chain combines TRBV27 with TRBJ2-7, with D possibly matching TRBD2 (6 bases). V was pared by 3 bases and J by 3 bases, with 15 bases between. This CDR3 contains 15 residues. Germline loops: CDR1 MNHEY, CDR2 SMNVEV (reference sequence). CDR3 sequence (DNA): TGTGCCAGCAGTTTGCGGGAAAGGGCCCACTACGAGCAGTACTTC. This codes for CASSLRERAHYEQYF.

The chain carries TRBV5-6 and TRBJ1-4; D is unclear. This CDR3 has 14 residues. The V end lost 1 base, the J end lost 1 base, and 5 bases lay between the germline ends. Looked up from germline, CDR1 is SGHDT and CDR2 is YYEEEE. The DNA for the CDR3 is TGTGCCAGCAGCTTGCGGGAAACTAATGAAAAACTGTTTTTT. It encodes CASSLRETNEKLFF.

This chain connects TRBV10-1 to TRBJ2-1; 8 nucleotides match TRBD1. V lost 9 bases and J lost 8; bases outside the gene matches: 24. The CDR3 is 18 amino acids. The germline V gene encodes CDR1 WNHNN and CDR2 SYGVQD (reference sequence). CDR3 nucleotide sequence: TGCGCCAGAAAGAATTCCGAAGGTGGGGGCAGGGGGCTCGATGAGCAGTTCTTC. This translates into CARKNSEGGGRGLDEQFF.

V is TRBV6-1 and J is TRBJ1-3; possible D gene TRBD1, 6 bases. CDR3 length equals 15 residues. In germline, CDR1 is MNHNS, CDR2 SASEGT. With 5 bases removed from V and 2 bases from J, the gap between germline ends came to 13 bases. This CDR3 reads CASSSTGRPGNTIYF. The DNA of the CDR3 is TGTGCCAGCAGTTCTACAGGGCGTCCTGGAAACACCATATATTTT.

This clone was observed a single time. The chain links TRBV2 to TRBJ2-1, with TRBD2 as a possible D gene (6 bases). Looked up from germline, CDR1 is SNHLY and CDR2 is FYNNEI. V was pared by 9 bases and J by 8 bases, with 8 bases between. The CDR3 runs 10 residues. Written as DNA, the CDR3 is TGTGCCAGGACGGGGGATGAGCAGTTCTTC. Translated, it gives CARTGDEQFF.

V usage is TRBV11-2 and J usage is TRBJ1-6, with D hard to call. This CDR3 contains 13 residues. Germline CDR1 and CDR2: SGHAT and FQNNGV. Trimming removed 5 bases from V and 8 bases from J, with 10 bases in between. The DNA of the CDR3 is TGTGCCAGCAGCCGAGTGGGTGATTCACCCCTCCACTTT. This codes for CASSRVGDSPLHF. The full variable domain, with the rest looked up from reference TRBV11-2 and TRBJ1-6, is EAGVAQSPRYKIIEKRQSVAFWCNPISGHATLYWYQQILGQGPKLLIQFQNNGVVDDSQLPKDRFSAERLKGVDSTLKIQPAKLEDSAVYLCASSRVGDSPLHFGNGTRLTVT.

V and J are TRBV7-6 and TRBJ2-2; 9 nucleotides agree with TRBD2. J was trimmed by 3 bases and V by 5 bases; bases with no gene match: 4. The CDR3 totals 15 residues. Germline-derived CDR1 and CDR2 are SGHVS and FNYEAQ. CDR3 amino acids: CASSRGGAHTGELFF. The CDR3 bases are TGTGCCAGCAGCCGCGGGGGGGCCCACACCGGGGAGCTGTTTTTT.

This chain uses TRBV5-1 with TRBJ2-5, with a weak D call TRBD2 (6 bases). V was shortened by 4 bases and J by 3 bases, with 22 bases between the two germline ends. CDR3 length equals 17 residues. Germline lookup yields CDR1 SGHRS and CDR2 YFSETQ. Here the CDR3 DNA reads TGCGCCAGCAGCCCCGATCTTCGGGGGTACCAAGAAGAGACCCAGTACTTC. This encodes CASSPDLRGYQEETQYF.

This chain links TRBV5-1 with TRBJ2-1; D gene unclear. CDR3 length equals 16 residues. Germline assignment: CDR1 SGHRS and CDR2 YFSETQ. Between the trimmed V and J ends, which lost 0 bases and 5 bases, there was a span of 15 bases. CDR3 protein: CASSLDPDPEHNEQFF. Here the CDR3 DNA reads TGCGCCAGCAGCTTGGATCCGGACCCCGAACACAATGAGCAGTTCTTC.

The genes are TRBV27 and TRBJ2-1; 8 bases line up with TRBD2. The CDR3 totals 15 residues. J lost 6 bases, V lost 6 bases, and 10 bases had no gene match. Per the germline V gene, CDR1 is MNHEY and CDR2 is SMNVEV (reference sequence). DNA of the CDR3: TGTGCCAGCAGCCCCGGGACTAGTGGGGCCAATGAGCAGTTCTTC. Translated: CASSPGTSGANEQFF.

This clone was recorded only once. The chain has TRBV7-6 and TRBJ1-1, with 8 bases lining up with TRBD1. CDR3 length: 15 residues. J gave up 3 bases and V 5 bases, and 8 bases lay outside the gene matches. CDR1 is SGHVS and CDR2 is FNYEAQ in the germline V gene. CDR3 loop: CASSPPGQGDTEAFF. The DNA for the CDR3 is TGTGCCAGCAGCCCGCCCGGACAGGGTGACACTGAAGCTTTCTTT. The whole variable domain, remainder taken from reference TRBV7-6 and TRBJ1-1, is GAGVSQSPRYKVTKRGQDVALRCDPISGHVSLYWYRQALGQGPEFLTYFNYEAQQDKSGLPNDRFSAERPEGSISTLTIQRTEQRDSAMYRCASSPPGQGDTEAFFGQGTRLTVV.

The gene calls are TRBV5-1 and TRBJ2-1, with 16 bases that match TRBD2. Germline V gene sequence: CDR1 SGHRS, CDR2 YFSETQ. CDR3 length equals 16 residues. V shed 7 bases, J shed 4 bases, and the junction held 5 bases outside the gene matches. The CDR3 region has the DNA TGCGCCAGCTCCGGGACTAGCGGGGGGGGTTACAATGAGCAGTTCTTC. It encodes CASSGTSGGGYNEQFF.

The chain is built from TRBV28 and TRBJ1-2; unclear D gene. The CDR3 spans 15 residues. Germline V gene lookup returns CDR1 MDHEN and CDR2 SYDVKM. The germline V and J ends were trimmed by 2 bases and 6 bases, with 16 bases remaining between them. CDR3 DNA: TGTGCCAGCAGTTTAGCCTTTTATAGAGCGGATGGCTACACCTTC. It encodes CASSLAFYRADGYTF.

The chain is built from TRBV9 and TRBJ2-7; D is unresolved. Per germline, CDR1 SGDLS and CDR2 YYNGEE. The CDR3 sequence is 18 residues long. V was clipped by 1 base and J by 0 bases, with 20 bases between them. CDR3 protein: CASSVLSPRKTYSYEQYF. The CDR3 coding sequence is TGTGCCAGCAGCGTATTGTCCCCTCGAAAAACCTACTCCTACGAGCAGTACTTC.

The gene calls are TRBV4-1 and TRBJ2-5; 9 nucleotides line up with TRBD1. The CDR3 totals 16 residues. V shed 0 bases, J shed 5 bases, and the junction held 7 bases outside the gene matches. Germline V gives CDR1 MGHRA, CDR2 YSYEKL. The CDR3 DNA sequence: TGCGCCAGCAGCCAAGACAAAACAGGGGGCTGGGAGACCCAGTACTTC. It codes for CASSQDKTGGWETQYF.

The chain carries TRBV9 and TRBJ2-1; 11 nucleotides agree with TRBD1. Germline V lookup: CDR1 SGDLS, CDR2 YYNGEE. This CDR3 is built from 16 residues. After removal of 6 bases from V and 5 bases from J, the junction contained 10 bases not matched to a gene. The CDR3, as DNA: TGTGCCAGCACCCCCACCGGGACAGGGGGTCACAATGAGCAGTTCTTC. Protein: CASTPTGTGGHNEQFF.

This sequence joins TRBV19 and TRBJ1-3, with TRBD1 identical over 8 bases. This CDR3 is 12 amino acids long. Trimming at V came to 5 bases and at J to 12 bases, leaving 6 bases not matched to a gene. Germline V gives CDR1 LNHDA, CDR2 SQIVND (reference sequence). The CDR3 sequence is CASSPRQGHIYF. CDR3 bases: TGTGCCAGTAGTCCTCGACAGGGGCACATATATTTT.